These 5 T cell receptor beta chains share one sample of origin, sequenced in a study of T cells in Graves' hyperthyroidism and ophthalmopathy. RNA transcripts gave rise to amplified TCR beta CDR3 regions. The study used the HTBI primer set for a first-round RT-PCR of the TCR CDR3. Via MiXCR, TCRdb re-called the multiplex PCR reads, giving one row per CDR3 protein. The sample records around 700,000 distinct CDR3 sequences, roughly a sixth being singletons. The sample was blood. All receptors derive from a woman between 50 and 59 years old with Graves' hyperthyroidism that later progressed to Graves' ophthalmopathy.

The sample holds many counts of this clonotype. The chain employs TRBV20-1 and TRBJ2-7; 7 nucleotides line up with TRBD1. After removal of 5 bases from V and 7 bases from J, the junction contained 8 bases not matched to a gene. The CDR3 sequence is 12 residues long. Germline V lookup: CDR1 DFQATT, CDR2 SNEGSKA (reference sequence). The CDR3 coding sequence is TGCAGTGCTTATATCGGACAGGCGGAGCAGTACTTC. It is translated as CSAYIGQAEQYF.

This clonotype has ten or more counts. This chain links TRBV3-1 with TRBJ1-5; 10 bases map to TRBD1. Unmatched junction bases numbered 5, after V lost 5 bases and J lost 4 bases. There are 15 residues in the CDR3. Germline V lookup: CDR1 LGHDT, CDR2 YNNKEL (reference sequence). The chain's CDR3 is CASSKGDRGNQPQHF. CDR3 coding DNA: TGTGCCAGCAGCAAAGGGGACAGGGGAAATCAGCCCCAGCATTTT.

The chain combines TRBV29-1 with TRBJ1-4; 9 bases align to TRBD1. V dropped 5 bases and J dropped 6; count of bases not matched to a gene: 7. CDR3 length equals 14 residues. Germline CDR1 SQVTM, CDR2 ANQGSEA. The CDR3 reads CSVTGTGSHEKLFF. The CDR3, as DNA: TGCAGCGTTACAGGGACAGGGTCGCATGAAAAACTGTTTTTT. The full variable domain, with the rest looked up from reference TRBV29-1 and TRBJ1-4, is SAVISQKPSRDICQRGTSLTIQCQVDSQVTMMFWYRQQPGQSLTLIATANQGSEATYESGFVIDKFPISRPNLTFSTLTVSNMSPEDSSIYLCSVTGTGSHEKLFFGSGTQLSVL.

There are a few counts of this clonotype. This sequence joins TRBV20-1 and TRBJ2-7; 12 bases match TRBD2. From germline, CDR1 is DFQATT and CDR2 SNEGSKA (reference sequence). The CDR3 is made up of 15 amino acids. Trimming took 3 bases from V and 7 from J; bases not matched to a gene: 10. CDR3 sequence (DNA): TGCAGTGCTAGTGGGACTAGCGGGTTTCGTCGGGAGCAGTACTTC. Protein: CSASGTSGFRREQYF.

This clonotype was counted a few times. V and J are TRBV29-1 and TRBJ1-2; TRBD1 matches at 7 bases. Germline CDR1 SQVTM, CDR2 ANQGSEA. Unmatched junction bases numbered 19, after V lost 3 bases and J lost 3 bases. This CDR3 contains 18 residues. The CDR3 loop reads CSVDETLIAQGPDYGYTF. CDR3 nucleotide sequence: TGCAGCGTTGACGAAACTTTAATAGCACAGGGGCCTGACTATGGCTACACCTTC.